This T cell receptor (beta chain) was observed in a study of OX40 agonist ivuxolimab in advanced cancers. With regard to this clone: As yet, its antigen is unknown.

General study points: Still undetermined is the antigen specificity of the expanded peripheral T cells.

CDR1 and CDR2 (germline): LGHNT, FRNRAP. The CDR3 is 17 amino acids. V shed 2 bases, J shed 4 bases, and the junction held 10 bases outside the gene matches. Method: immunoSEQ multiplex PCR; TCRdb's copy keeps in-frame clones and lacks some. The table includes 55,000 to 70,000 clones, around 83% detected once. The clonotype originates from an adult with an advanced solid tumor such as melanoma, head and neck, liver or kidney cancer. The chain employs TRBV12-5 and TRBJ2-2; 7 bases are shared with TRBD2. The sample here was CD4+ or CD8+ T cells sorted from blood, taken in a trial of the OX40 agonist ivuxolimab. The CDR3 DNA is TGTGCTAGTGGTTTGCATCTGGGGGGGATTTCCACCGGGGAGCTGTTTTTT. Its translation: CASGLHLGGISTGELFF. Supplemented by reference TRBV12-5 and TRBJ2-2, the full variable domain reads DARVTQTPRHKVTEMGQEVTMRCQPILGHNTVFWYRQTMMQGLELLAYFRNRAPLDDSGMPKDRFSAEMPDATLATLKIQPSEPRDSAVYFCASGLHLGGISTGELFFGEGSRLTVL.